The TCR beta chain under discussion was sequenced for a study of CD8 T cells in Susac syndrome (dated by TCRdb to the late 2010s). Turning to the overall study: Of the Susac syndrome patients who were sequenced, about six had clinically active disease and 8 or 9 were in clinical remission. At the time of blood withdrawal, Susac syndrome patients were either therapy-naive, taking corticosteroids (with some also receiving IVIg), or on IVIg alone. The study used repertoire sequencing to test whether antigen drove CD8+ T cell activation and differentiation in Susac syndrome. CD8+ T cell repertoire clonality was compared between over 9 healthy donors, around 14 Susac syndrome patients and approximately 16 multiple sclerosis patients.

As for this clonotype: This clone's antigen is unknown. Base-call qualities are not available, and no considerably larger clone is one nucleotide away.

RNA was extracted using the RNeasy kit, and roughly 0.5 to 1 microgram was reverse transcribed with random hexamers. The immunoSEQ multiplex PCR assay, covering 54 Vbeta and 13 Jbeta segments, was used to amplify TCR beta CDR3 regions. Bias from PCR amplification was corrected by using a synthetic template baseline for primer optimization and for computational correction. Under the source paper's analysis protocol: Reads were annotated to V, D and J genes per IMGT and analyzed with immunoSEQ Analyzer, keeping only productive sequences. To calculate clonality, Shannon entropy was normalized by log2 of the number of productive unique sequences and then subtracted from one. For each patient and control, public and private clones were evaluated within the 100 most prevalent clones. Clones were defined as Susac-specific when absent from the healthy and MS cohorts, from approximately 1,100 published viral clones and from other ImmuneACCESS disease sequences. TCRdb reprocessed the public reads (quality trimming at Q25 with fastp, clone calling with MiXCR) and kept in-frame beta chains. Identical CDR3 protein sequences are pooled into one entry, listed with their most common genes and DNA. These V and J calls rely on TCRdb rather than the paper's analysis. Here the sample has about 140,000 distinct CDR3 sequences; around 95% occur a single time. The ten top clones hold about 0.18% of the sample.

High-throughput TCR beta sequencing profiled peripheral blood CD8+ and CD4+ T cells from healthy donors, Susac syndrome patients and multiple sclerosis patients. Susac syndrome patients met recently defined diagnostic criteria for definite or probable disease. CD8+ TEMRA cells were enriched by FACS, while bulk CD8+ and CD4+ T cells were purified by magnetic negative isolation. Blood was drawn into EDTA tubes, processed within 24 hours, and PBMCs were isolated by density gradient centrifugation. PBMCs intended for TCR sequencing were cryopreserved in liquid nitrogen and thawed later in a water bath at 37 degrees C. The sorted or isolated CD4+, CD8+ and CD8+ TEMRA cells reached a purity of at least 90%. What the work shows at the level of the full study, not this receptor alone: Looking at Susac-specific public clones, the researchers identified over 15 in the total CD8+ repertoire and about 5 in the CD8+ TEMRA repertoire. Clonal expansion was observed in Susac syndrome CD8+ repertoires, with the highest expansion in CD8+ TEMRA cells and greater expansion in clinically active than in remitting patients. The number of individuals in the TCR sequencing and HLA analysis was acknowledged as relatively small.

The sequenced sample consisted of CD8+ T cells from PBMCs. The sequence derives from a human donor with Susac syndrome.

DNA sequence: TGTGCCAGTAGTATAGCAGACGAGGGAATCTATGGCTACACCTTC. It translates as CASSIADEGIYGYTF. The rearrangement combines TRBV19 with TRBJ1-2, with an unclear D gene assignment. CDR1 and CDR2 were assigned from the germline V gene (reference sequence) as LNHDA and SQIVND. Reading from cysteine to phenylalanine, the CDR3 counts 15 amino acids. The read is trimmed to its CDR3 DNA, 45 bases read in frame from base 1. V loses 1 base, J loses 4 bases, and the germline ends lie 13 bases apart.